This T cell receptor beta chain was captured by sequencing in a study of T-cell memory formation after mild COVID-19. TCRdb analysed the 5' RACE reads with MiXCR anew, one entry per CDR3 protein. The sample lists 200,000 to 250,000 distinct CDR3 sequences, roughly 15% seen once, with 2.1% in the top ten. The sequencing input was PBMCs or a T cell subset sorted from them (not recorded which). This clonotype was obtained from an adult woman who had mild COVID-19 (a few samples of this study predate the infection). Cell type and time point are not known.

CDR3 sequence: CASSQESRDSPLHF. The CDR3, as DNA: TGCGCCAGCAGCCAAGAGAGTCGGGATTCACCCCTCCACTTT. The chain is built from TRBV4-3 and TRBJ1-6; D unclear. CDR1 and CDR2 (germline): LGHNA, YSLEER. The CDR3 sequence is 14 residues long. With 0 bases removed from V and 8 bases from J, the gap between germline ends came to 8 bases.